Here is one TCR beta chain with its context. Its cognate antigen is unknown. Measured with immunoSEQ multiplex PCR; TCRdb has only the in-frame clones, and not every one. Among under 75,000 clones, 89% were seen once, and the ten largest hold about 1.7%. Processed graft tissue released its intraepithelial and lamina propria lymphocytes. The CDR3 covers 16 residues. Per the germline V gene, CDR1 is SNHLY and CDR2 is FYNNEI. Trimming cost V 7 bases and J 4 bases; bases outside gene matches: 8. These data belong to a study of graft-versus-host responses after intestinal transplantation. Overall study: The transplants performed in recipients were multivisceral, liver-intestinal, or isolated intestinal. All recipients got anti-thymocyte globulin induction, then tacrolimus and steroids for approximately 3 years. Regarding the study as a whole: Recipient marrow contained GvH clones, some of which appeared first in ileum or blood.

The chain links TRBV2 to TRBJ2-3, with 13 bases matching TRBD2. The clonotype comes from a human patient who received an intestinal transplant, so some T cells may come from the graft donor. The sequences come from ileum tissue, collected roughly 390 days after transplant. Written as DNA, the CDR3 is TGTGCCAGCATCGGACTAGCGGGAGAGGAAGCAGATACGCAGTATTTT. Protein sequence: CASIGLAGEEADTQYF. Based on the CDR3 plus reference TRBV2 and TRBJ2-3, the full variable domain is EPEVTQTPSHQVTQMGQEVILRCVPISNHLYFYWYRQILGQKVEFLVSFYNNEISEKSEIFDDQFSVERPDGSNFTLKIRSTKLEDSAMYFCASIGLAGEEADTQYFGPGTRLTVL.